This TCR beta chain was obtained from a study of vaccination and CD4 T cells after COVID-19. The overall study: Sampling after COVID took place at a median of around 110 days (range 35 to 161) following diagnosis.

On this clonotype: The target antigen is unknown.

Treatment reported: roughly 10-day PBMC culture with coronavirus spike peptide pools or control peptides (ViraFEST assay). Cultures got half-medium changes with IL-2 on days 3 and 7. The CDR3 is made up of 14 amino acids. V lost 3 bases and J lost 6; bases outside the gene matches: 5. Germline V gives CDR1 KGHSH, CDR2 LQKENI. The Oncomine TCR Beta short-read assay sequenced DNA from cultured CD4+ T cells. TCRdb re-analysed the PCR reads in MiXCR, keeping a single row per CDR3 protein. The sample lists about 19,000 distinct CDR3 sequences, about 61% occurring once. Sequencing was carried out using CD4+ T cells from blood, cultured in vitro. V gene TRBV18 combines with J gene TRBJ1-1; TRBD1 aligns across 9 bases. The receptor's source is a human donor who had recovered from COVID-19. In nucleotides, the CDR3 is TGTGCCAGCTCACCCCGGGGACAGGGTTCTGAAGCTTTCTTT. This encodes CASSPRGQGSEAFF.